Listed below are T cell receptor beta chains from one sample, sequenced in a study of T cell responses to AZD1222 COVID-19 vaccine. TCRdb keeps only in-frame clones here, not all; method: immunoSEQ multiplex PCR. Of approximately 77,000 clones listed, roughly 90% are singletons. Sequencing was performed on peripheral blood, taken 28 days after the second AZD1222 dose. The receptors were sampled from an adult who received the AZD1222 COVID-19 vaccine. CDR3s include the opening cysteine and the closing phenylalanine or tryptophan. A D gene is named only where the DNA matches it firmly.

>TRBJ2-6|TRBV7-2|NA
CASSYGTGANVLTF
>TRBJ2-7|TRBV29-1|TRBD1
CSVEVTGSAEQYF
>TRBJ1-1|TRBV6-1|NA
CASSENRYTEAFF
>TRBJ2-4|TRBV28|NA
CASSFLRGLAKNIQYF
>TRBJ2-1|TRBV11-3|TRBD1
CASSPGTGVYNEQFF
>TRBJ2-1|TRBV3-1/TRBV3-2|TRBD1
CASRLSLGTGANEQFF
>TRBJ1-1|TRBV2|NA
CASSAVGVNTEAFF
>TRBJ1-1|TRBV10-1|NA
CASSESKQGEAFF
>TRBJ2-7|TRBV28|NA
CASSSPSDSGFYEQYF
>TRBJ2-2|TRBV6-6|TRBD2
CASSLRLAGGPNGELFF
>TRBJ2-1|TRBV9|TRBD2
CASSLSGGSYNEQFF
>TRBJ2-1|TRBV2|TRBD2
CASRRLAGSSYNEQFF
>TRBJ1-2|TRBV7-8|TRBD1
CASSDGQGHYGYTF
>TRBJ2-5|TRBV5-1|TRBD2
CASSPSGRFETQYF
>TRBJ1-2|TRBV19|NA
CASSIRTKYGYTF
>TRBJ2-2|TRBV9|NA
CASSASPGVGELFF
>TRBJ1-5|TRBV5-1|TRBD1
CASSFARPDRDREDQPQHF
>TRBJ2-1|TRBV5-1|TRBD2
CASTSVVAGETEQFF
>TRBJ2-7|TRBV30|NA
CAWGSGLSEQYF
>TRBJ1-1|TRBV28|NA
CASSWGNTEAFF
>TRBJ2-7|TRBV19|TRBD1
CASRSQGTGPSYEQYF
>TRBJ2-7|TRBV21-1|NA
CASTLGNSRTSSYEQYF
>TRBJ2-3|TRBV3-1/TRBV3-2|NA
CASSESADTQYF
>TRBJ2-1|TRBV6-5|TRBD2
CASATSGSYNEQFF
>TRBJ2-2|TRBV27|NA
CASSLVRAGELFF
>TRBJ2-7|TRBV4-2|TRBD2
CASSQDQAGGPTYEQYF
>TRBJ2-7|TRBV19|NA
CASRSGVDEQYF